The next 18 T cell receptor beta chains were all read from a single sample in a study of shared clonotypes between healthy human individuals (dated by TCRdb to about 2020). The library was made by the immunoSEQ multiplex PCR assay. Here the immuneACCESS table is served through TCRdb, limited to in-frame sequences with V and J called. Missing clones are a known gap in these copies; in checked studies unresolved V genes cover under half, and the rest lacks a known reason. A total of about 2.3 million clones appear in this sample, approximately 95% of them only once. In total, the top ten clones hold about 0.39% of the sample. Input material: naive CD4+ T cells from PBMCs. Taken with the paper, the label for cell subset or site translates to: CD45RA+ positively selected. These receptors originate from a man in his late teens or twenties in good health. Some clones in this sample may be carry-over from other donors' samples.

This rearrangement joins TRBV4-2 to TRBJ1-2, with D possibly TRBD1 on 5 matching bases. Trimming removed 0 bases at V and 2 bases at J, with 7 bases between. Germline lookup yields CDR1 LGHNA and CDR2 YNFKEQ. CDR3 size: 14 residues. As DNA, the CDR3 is TGTGCCAGCAGCCAAGATTGGGACAACTATGGCTACACCTTC. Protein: CASSQDWDNYGYTF.

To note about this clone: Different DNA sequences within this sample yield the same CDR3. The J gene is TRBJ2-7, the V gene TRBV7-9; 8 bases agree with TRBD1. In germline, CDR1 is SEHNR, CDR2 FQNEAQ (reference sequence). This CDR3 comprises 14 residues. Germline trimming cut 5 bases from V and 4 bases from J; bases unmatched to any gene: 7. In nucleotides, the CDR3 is TGTGCCAGCAGCCCACGACAGGGGTCTTACGAGCAGTACTTC. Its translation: CASSPRQGSYEQYF.

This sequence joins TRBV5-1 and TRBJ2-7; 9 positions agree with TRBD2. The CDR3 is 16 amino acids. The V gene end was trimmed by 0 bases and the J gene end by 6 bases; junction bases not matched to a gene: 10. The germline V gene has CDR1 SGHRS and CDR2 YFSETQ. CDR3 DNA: TGCGCCAGCAGCTTGGTCCCAAAGGCGGGAGGGCCCGAGCAGTACTTC. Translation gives CASSLVPKAGGPEQYF.

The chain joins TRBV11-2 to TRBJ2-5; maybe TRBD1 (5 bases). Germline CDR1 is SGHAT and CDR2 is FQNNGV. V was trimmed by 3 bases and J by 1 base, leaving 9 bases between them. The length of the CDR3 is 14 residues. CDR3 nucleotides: TGTGCCAGCAGCTTTCGACAGATCCAAGAGACCCAGTACTTC. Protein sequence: CASSFRQIQETQYF.

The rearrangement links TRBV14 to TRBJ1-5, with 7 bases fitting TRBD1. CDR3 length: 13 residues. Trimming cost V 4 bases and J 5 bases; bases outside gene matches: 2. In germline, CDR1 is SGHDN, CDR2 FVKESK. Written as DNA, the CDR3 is TGTGCCAGCAGCCCCCAGGGGGATCAGCCCCAGCATTTT. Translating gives CASSPQGDQPQHF.

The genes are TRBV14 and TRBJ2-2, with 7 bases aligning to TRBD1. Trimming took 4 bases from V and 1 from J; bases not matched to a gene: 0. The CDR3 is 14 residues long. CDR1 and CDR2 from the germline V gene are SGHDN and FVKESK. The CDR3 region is CASSRQGNTGELFF. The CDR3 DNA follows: TGTGCCAGCAGCCGACAGGGGAACACCGGGGAGCTGTTTTTT.

The CDR3 loop reads CASSLQSAVYNEQFF. CDR3 DNA sequence: TGTGCCAGCAGCTTACAGTCAGCGGTGTACAATGAGCAGTTCTTC. This sequence joins TRBV7-2 and TRBJ2-1; tentative D call: TRBD2 (5 bases). CDR1 is SGHTA and CDR2 is FQGNSA in the germline V gene. The CDR3 spans 15 residues. V was pared by 2 bases and J by 4 bases, with 12 bases between.

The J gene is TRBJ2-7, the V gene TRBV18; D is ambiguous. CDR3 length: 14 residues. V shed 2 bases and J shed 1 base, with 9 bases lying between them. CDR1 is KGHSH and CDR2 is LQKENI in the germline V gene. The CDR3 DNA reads TGTGCCAGCTCACCAGGGGTCCAGTCCTACGAGCAGTACTTC. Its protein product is CASSPGVQSYEQYF.

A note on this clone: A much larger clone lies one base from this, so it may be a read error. The chain's CDR3 is CASSLYTEAFF. CDR3 nucleotide sequence: TGTGCCAGCAGTTTATACACTGAAGCTTTCTTT. This chain connects TRBV27 to TRBJ1-1, with D uncertain. CDR1 and CDR2 from the germline V gene are MNHEY and SMNVEV (reference sequence). CDR3 size: 11 residues. V lost 1 base and J lost 3, with 0 bases in between.

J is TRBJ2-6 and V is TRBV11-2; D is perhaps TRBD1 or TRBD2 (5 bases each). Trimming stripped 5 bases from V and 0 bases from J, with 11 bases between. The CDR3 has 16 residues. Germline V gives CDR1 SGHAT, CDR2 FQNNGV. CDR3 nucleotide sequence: TGTGCCAGCAGCCGGGGACGGCACTCTGGGGCCAACGTCCTGACTTTC. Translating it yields CASSRGRHSGANVLTF.

CDR3 residues: CASSYRLAGDNEQFF. For the CDR3, the DNA is TGTGCCAGCAGCTATAGACTAGCGGGAGACAATGAGCAGTTCTTC. The chain recombines TRBV2 with TRBJ2-1; 12 bases line up with TRBD2. The germline V gene encodes CDR1 SNHLY and CDR2 FYNNEI. This CDR3 is built from 15 residues. After removal of 6 bases from V and 5 bases from J, the junction contained 5 bases not matched to a gene.

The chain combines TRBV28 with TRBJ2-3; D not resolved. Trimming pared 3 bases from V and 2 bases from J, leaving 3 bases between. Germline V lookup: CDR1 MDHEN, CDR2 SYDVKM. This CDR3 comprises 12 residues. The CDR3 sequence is CASSFFTDTQYF. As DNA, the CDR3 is TGTGCCAGCAGTTTTTTCACAGATACGCAGTATTTT. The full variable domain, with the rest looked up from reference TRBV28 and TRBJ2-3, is DVKVTQSSRYLVKRTGEKVFLECVQDMDHENMFWYRQDPGLGLRLIYFSYDVKMKEKGDIPEGYSVSREKKERFSLILESASTNQTSMYLCASSFFTDTQYFGPGTRLTVL.

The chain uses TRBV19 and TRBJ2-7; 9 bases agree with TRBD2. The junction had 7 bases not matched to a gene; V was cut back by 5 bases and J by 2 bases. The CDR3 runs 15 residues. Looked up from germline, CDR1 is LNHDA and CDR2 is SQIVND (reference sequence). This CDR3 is CASSLLAGDPYEQYF. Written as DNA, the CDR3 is TGTGCCAGTAGTCTCTTAGCGGGAGACCCCTACGAGCAGTACTTC.

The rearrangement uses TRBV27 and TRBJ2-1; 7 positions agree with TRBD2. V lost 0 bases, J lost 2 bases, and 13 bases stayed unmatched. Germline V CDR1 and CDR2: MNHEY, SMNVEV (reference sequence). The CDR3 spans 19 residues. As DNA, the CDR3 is TGTGCCAGCAGTTTATCAATGATGGGCAGAGCGGGGACCTACAATGAGCAGTTCTTC. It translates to CASSLSMMGRAGTYNEQFF.

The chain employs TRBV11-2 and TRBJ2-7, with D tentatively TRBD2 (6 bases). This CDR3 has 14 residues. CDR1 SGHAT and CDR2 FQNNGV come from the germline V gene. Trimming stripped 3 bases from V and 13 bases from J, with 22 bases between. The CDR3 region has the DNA TGTGCCAGCAGCTTTATAGGCGGGGCAGCTAGGGGCTACTTC. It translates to CASSFIGGAARGYF. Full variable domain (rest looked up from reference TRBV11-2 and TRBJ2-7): EAGVAQSPRYKIIEKRQSVAFWCNPISGHATLYWYQQILGQGPKLLIQFQNNGVVDDSQLPKDRFSAERLKGVDSTLKIQPAKLEDSAVYLCASSFIGGAARGYFGPGTRLTVT.

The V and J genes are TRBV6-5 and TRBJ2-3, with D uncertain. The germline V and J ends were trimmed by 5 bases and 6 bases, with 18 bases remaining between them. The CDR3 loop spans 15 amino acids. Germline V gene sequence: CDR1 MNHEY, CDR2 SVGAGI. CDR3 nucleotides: TGTGCCAGCAGTCCCCCCGGGCCTCGAATGGATACGCAGTATTTT. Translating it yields CASSPPGPRMDTQYF.

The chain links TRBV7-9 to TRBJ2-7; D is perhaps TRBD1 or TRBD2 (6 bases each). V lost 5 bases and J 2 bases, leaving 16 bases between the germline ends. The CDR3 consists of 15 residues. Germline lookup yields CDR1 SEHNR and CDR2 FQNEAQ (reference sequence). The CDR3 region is CASSPGGSSAYEQYF. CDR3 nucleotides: TGTGCCAGCAGCCCCGGGGGCAGCAGTGCCTACGAGCAGTACTTC.

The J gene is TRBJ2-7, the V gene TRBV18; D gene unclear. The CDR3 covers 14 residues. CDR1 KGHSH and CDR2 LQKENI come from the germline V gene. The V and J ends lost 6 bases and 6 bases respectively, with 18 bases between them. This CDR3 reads CASSPISLPGEQYF. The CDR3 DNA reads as TGTGCCAGCTCGCCGATAAGCCTACCGGGCGAGCAGTACTTC.